This T cell receptor (beta chain) originates from a study of blood T cell repertoires in COVID-19. For the study at large: Sites in the United States, Italy and Spain provided acute and convalescent COVID-19 samples. From T cells, B-cell-depleted T cells, or PBMCs came the material, which was cDNA or gDNA.

Per the original methods: Using reference gene primer amplification, nucleated cell counts were estimated. Sequenced by immunoSEQ multiplex PCR; TCRdb stores in-frame clones only, minus some. The DNA gave D and trimming, while V, J and clone size come from that table. In the table there are about 380,000 clones, roughly 85% of which are singletons. Germline V gene lookup returns CDR1 GTSNPN and CDR2 SVGIG (reference sequence). The CDR3 has 13 residues. The V gene end was trimmed by 2 bases and the J gene end by 6 bases; junction bases not matched to a gene: 4. The chain joins TRBV30 to TRBJ1-2; 9 nucleotides match TRBD1. Sequencing was done on a sample of peripheral blood. This sequence originates from a woman aged 18-29 years with acute or convalescent COVID-19. CDR3 loop: CAWSLTGGNGYTF. As DNA, the CDR3 is TGTGCCTGGAGTCTTACAGGGGGCAATGGCTACACCTTC.